This passage covers 10 T cell receptor beta chains from one sample sequenced in a study of regulatory T cells in long-lasting Graves disease. Sequencing libraries for TCR beta were prepared with iRepertoire HTBI primers and Arm-PCR of CDR3 regions. MiXCR, run by TCRdb on the multiplex PCR reads, gives a single entry per CDR3 protein. In the table there are about 470,000 distinct CDR3 sequences, around a fifth of which are singletons. The time point here: persistent/refractory GD, antithyroid drugs over 5 years with positive TRAb. The authors made the TCR library using RNA they extracted from PBMCs. The starting material was peripheral blood mononuclear cells (PBMCs), obtained when the disease was refractory, from a patient treated with antithyroid drugs. These receptors originate from a female donor with Graves disease.

This clonotype was counted only a few times. This chain connects TRBV28 to TRBJ2-3, with 8 positions matching TRBD1. The CDR3 length is 13 residues. The junction had 5 bases not matched to a gene; V was cut back by 9 bases and J by 3 bases. CDR1 is MDHEN and CDR2 is SYDVKM in the germline V gene. CDR3 in amino acids: CASTGTGTDTQYF. DNA of the CDR3: TGTGCCAGTACCGGGACAGGAACAGATACGCAGTATTTT.

This clonotype has only a few counts. The V and J genes are TRBV20-1 and TRBJ2-7; TRBD2 matches 8 bases. V dropped 5 bases and J dropped 2; count of bases not matched to a gene: 5. Germline CDR1 is DFQATT and CDR2 is SNEGSKA (reference sequence). The CDR3 has 13 residues. In nucleotides, the CDR3 is TGCAGTGCTGGGACTAGTTTGGCCTACGAGCAGTACTTC. This sequence encodes CSAGTSLAYEQYF.

About this clonotype itself: Just one base apart from a much larger clone, this may be a read error. This chain connects TRBV28 to TRBJ1-2, with a tentative D call TRBD1 (6 bases). The length of the CDR3 is 13 residues. Germline V gives CDR1 MDHEN, CDR2 SYDVKM. The CDR3 is CANSSGVGYGYTF. DNA for the CDR3: TGTGCCAACAGTTCAGGGGTCGGCTATGGCTACACCTTC.

CDR3 loop: CASSRSQEEAFF. As DNA, the CDR3 is TGTGCCAGCAGCCGTTCTCAGGAGGAAGCTTTCTTT. This chain joins TRBV3-1 and TRBJ1-1; D ambiguous. Trimming took off 4 bases at V and 8 bases at J, with 11 bases between the two ends. Germline values: CDR1 LGHDT, CDR2 YNNKEL (reference sequence). This CDR3 is built from 12 residues. The full variable domain, in which reference TRBV3-1 and TRBJ1-1 provide the parts outside the CDR3, is DTAVSQTPKYLVTQMGNDKSIKCEQNLGHDTMYWYKQDSKKFLKIMFSYNNKELIINETVPNRFSPKSPDKAHLNLHINSLELGDSAVYFCASSRSQEEAFFGQGTRLTVV.

This clonotype was counted at least ten times. This chain links TRBV12-5 with TRBJ2-7; perhaps TRBD1 as D (6 bases). The germline CDR1 and CDR2 sequences are LGHNT and FRNRAP. V lost 5 bases to trimming and J lost 1 base, with 30 bases between them. The CDR3 is 20 amino acids. CDR3 amino acids: CASGPLLTRGLSRGSYEQYF. For the CDR3, the DNA is TGTGCTAGTGGTCCCTTGTTGACTCGCGGTTTGTCCAGGGGTTCCTACGAGCAGTACTTC.

In the case of this clonotype: A much larger clone sits a single nucleotide away, making a read error possible. The rearrangement links TRBV28 to TRBJ2-5; 7 bases are a match to TRBD1. Per the germline V gene, CDR1 is MDHEN and CDR2 is SYDVKM. The J segment lost 0 bases and the V segment lost 8 bases, leaving 3 bases of the junction unmatched. CDR3 size: 13 residues. The DNA for the CDR3 is TGTGCCAGCTCTGACAGGGACCAAGAGACCCAGTACTTC. Its translation: CASSDRDQETQYF.

To note about this clonotype: Relative to the germline gene, one junction end is altered; a read error may explain this. V usage is TRBV28 and J usage is TRBJ2-7, with 9 nucleotides matching TRBD1. Germline V gene data show CDR1 as MDHEN and CDR2 as SYDVKM. This CDR3 region has 15 residues. The CDR3 loop is CASSLRQGGAYEQYF. CDR3 in DNA: TGTGCTAGCAGCCTCAGACAGGGGGGAGCCTACGAGCAGTACTTC. Full variable domain (rest looked up from reference TRBV28 and TRBJ2-7): DVKVTQSSRYLVKRTGEKVFLECVQDMDHENMFWYRQDPGLGLRLIYFSYDVKMKEKGDIPEGYSVSREKKERFSLILESASTNQTSMYLCASSLRQGGAYEQYFGPGTRLTVT.

This clonotype has ten or more counts. The chain recombines TRBV29-1 with TRBJ2-5; 12 nucleotides agree with TRBD2. Germline V lookup: CDR1 SQVTM, CDR2 ANQGSEA. Germline trimming cut 7 bases from V and 2 bases from J; bases unmatched to any gene: 14. The CDR3 is 17 amino acids. CDR3 sequence: CSDRTSGTRRFQETQYF. CDR3 DNA: TGCAGCGATAGGACTAGCGGGACCCGGAGGTTTCAAGAGACCCAGTACTTC.

This chain connects TRBV6-1 to TRBJ1-1, with D possibly being TRBD1 (5 bases). CDR1 and CDR2 (germline): MNHNS, SASEGT. V gave up 3 bases and J gave up 9 bases, with 14 bases separating them. The CDR3 is 13 amino acids. The CDR3 DNA is TGTGCCAGCAGTGACACTGGAGGGACTAAAGCTTTCTTT. Its translation is CASSDTGGTKAFF.

This clonotype was counted a few times. The genes are TRBV7-9 and TRBJ1-1; D is unresolved. CDR1 and CDR2 (germline): SEHNR, FQNEAQ (reference sequence). This CDR3 is 13 amino acids long. V lost 2 bases and J lost 1, with 5 bases in between. As DNA, the CDR3 is TGTGCCAGCAGCTTAATACAGAACACTGAAGCTTTCTTT. Translated: CASSLIQNTEAFF. Full variable domain (remainder filled in from reference TRBV7-9 and TRBJ1-1): DTGVSQNPRHKITKRGQNVTFRCDPISEHNRLYWYRQTLGQGPEFLTYFQNEAQLEKSRLLSDRFSAERPKGSFSTLEIQRTEQGDSAMYLCASSLIQNTEAFFGQGTRLTVV.